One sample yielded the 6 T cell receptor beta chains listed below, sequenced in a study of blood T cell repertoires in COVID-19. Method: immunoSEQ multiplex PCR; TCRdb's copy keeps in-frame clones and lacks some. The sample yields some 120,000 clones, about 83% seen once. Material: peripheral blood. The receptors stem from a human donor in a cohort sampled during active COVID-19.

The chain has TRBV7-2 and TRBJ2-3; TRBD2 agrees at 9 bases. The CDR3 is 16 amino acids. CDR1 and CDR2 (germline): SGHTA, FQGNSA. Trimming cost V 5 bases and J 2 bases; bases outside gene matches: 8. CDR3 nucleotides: TGTGCCAGCAGCAAGAGACTAGCGGCTTCCACAGATACGCAGTATTTT. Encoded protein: CASSKRLAASTDTQYF.

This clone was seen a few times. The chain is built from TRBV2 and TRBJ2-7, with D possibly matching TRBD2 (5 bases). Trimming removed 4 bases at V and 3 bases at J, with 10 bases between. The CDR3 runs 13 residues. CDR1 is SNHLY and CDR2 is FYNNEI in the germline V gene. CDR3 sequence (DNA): TGTGCCAGCAGTGCCGGGGAGAGCTACGAGCAGTACTTC. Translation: CASSAGESYEQYF. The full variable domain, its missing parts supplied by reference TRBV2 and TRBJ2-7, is EPEVTQTPSHQVTQMGQEVILRCVPISNHLYFYWYRQILGQKVEFLVSFYNNEISEKSEIFDDQFSVERPDGSNFTLKIRSTKLEDSAMYFCASSAGESYEQYFGPGTRLTVT.

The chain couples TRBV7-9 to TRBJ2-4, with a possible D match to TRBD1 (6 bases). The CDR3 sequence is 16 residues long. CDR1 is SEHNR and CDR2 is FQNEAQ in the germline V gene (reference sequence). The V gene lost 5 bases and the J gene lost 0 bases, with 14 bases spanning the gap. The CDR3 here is CASSTDRSEAKNIQYF. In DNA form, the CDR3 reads TGTGCCAGCAGCACCGACAGGTCCGAAGCCAAAAACATTCAGTACTTC.

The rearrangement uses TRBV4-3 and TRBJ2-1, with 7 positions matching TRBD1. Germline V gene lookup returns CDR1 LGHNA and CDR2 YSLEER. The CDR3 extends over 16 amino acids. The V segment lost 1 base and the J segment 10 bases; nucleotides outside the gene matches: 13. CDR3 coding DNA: TGCGCCAGCAGCCAAGCCTCGACAGGGAGCTTTTGGGAGCAGTTCTTC. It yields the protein CASSQASTGSFWEQFF.

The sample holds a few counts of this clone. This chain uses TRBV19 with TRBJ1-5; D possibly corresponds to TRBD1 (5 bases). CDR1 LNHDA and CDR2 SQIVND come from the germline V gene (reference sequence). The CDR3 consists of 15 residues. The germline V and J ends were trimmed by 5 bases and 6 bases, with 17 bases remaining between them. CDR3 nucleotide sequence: TGTGCCAGTAGTGTCCCCGCAGGGCGAAGTCAGCCCCAGCATTTT. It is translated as CASSVPAGRSQPQHF. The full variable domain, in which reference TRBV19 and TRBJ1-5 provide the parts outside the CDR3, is DGGITQSPKYLFRKEGQNVTLSCEQNLNHDAMYWYRQDPGQGLRLIYYSQIVNDFQKGDIAEGYSVSREKKESFPLTVTSAQKNPTAFYLCASSVPAGRSQPQHFGDGTRLSIL.

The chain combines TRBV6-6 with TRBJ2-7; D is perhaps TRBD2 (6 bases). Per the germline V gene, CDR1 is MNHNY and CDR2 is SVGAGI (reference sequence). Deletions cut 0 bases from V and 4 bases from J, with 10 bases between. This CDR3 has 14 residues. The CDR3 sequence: CASSYSGLAYEQYF. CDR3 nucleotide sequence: TGTGCCAGCAGTTACTCCGGGCTAGCGTACGAGCAGTACTTC.